This TCR beta chain was observed in a study of blood T cells in healthy people across ages. Points from the study as a whole: Roughly linear age-related decline in beta diversity appeared, significant by age 40. Unsorted PBMCs blocked a conclusive comparison of naive and antigen-experienced cells.

A second about 7 to 11 cycle PCR used barcoded and J-beta primers. TCRdb used MiXCR to reprocess the 5' RACE reads, holding one entry per CDR3 protein. Counted here are 800,000 to 950,000 distinct CDR3 sequences, around 48% occurring once; the ten biggest clones make up 13%. Notes on this clonotype: The antigen is unknown.

This CDR3 comprises 13 residues. Germline CDR1 SQVTM, CDR2 ANQGSEA. Per individual sample, total RNA of at least 5 micrograms was extracted. Sequenced input: blood. The rearrangement links TRBV29-1 to TRBJ2-7; D not certain. This TCR derives from a man aged 30 to 45 in good health. The DNA of the CDR3 is TGCGGAGTGTGTAAGAGTTCCTCCTACGAGCAGTACTTC. It is translated as CGVCKSSSYEQYF.